This T cell receptor beta chain was documented in a study of patients and donors after allogeneic stem cell transplantation. TCRdb reprocessed the RT-PCR reads with MiXCR, giving one entry per CDR3 protein. The sample holds 150,000 to 200,000 distinct CDR3 sequences; more than 35% are singletons and the top ten take 30% to 35%. This clonotype was picked up a small number of times. This sequence was found in a human donor who was either an allogeneic HSCT recipient or a stem cell or donor lymphocyte infusion donor (not recorded which). It is not recorded whose cells these are; they may come from a transplant donor. The sample taken for sequencing was blood, either unsorted or a sorted T cell fraction (not recorded which).

CDR3 in DNA: TGTGCCAGCAGTTTAGGGTTGGCAGTTGGAAACACCATATATTTT. Encoded protein: CASSLGLAVGNTIYF. The gene calls are TRBV12-3 or TRBV12-4 and TRBJ1-3, with D unresolved. This CDR3 has 15 residues. Trimming removed 1 base from V and 3 bases from J, with 10 bases in between.